This entry lists 24 T cell receptor beta chains sequenced from one sample in a study of blood T cell repertoires in COVID-19. This table comes from immunoSEQ multiplex PCR, and its TCRdb copy is limited to in-frame clones, with some not included. Of 150,000 to 250,000 clones listed, 94% are singletons. The sequenced sample consisted of peripheral blood. The receptors shown here come from a man aged 30 to 39 with COVID-19, enrolled during active disease.

This clone was recorded a few times. This chain uses TRBV3-1 (or the pseudogene TRBV3-2) with TRBJ1-2; D ambiguous. The germline CDR1 and CDR2 sequences are LGHDT and YNNKEL (reference sequence). This CDR3 is 12 amino acids long. Trimming stripped 2 bases from V and 4 bases from J, with 5 bases between. The CDR3 sequence is CASSQQSYGYTF. CDR3 coding DNA: TGTGCCAGCAGCCAACAGTCCTATGGCTACACCTTC.

This chain links TRBV12-5 with TRBJ1-5; the D is unclear. The CDR3 has 17 amino acids. Trimming took off 1 base at V and 8 bases at J, with 21 bases between the two ends. From germline, CDR1 is LGHNT and CDR2 FRNRAP. The CDR3 DNA follows: TGTGCTAGTGGTTTGGAAACCGGCGGTATGATGGTGAAGCCCCAGCATTTT. Translation: CASGLETGGMMVKPQHF.

V gene TRBV6-5 combines with J gene TRBJ1-2; D is uncertain. In germline, CDR1 is MNHEY, CDR2 SVGAGI. The CDR3 length is 11 residues. Trimming left V 8 bases short and J 5 bases short, with 9 bases between. Here the CDR3 reads CASRGAYGYTF. CDR3 coding DNA: TGTGCCAGCCGGGGAGCTTATGGCTACACCTTC.

This clone is a singleton in its sample. V and J are TRBV5-1 and TRBJ2-6, with a weak D call TRBD1 (6 bases). Germline V gives CDR1 SGHRS, CDR2 YFSETQ. The V and J ends lost 0 bases and 2 bases respectively, with 12 bases between them. The CDR3 has 17 residues. The CDR3 nucleotides read TGCGCCAGCAGCTTGGACAGGGATGCAACTGGGGCCAACGTCCTGACTTTC. Amino acid sequence: CASSLDRDATGANVLTF.

J is TRBJ2-5 and V is TRBV5-4; TRBD1 matches at 7 bases. The CDR3 loop spans 16 amino acids. Trimming took 2 bases from V and 5 from J; bases not matched to a gene: 12. CDR1 is SGHNT, CDR2 YYREEE, per germline (reference sequence). CDR3 sequence (DNA): TGTGCCAGCAGCTTCGGGCAGGGGGTAAAGCGGGAGACCCAGTACTTC. Translated, it gives CASSFGQGVKRETQYF. The variable domain in full, completed from reference TRBV5-4 and TRBJ2-5, reads ETGVTQSPTHLIKTRGQQVTLRCSSQSGHNTVSWYQQALGQGPQFIFQYYREEENGRGNFPPRFSGLQFPNYSSELNVNALELDDSALYLCASSFGQGVKRETQYFGPGTRLLVL.

V gene TRBV5-1 combines with J gene TRBJ2-7; a possible D gene is TRBD1 (6 bases). Germline CDR1 and CDR2: SGHRS and YFSETQ. The V gene lost 0 bases and the J gene lost 5 bases, with 15 bases spanning the gap. The CDR3 has 15 amino acids. DNA for the CDR3: TGCGCCAGCAGCTTGGTGGCAGGGGTAACTGACGAGCAGTACTTC. Amino acid sequence: CASSLVAGVTDEQYF.

The chain has TRBV3-1 (or the pseudogene TRBV3-2) and TRBJ2-7, with D uncertain. V gave up 4 bases and J gave up 3 bases, with 16 bases separating them. This CDR3 is built from 15 residues. Germline loops: CDR1 LGHDT, CDR2 YNNKEL (reference sequence). The CDR3 nucleotides are TGTGCCAGCAGCCCTAGGCCGGTACGGAGCTACGAGCAGTACTTC. This codes for CASSPRPVRSYEQYF.

This chain connects TRBV5-4 to TRBJ2-3; 8 nucleotides line up with TRBD2. This CDR3 has 14 residues. In germline, CDR1 is SGHNT, CDR2 YYREEE (reference sequence). Trimming at V came to 4 bases and at J to 4 bases, leaving 5 bases not matched to a gene. The CDR3 DNA reads TGTGCCAGCAGCCCTGGACTAGCTCCAGATACGCAGTATTTT. Amino acids: CASSPGLAPDTQYF.

The sample holds one count of this clone. CDR3 sequence reads: CASSPRTSQADTQYF. CDR3 sequence (DNA): TGTGCCAGCAGCCCCAGGACTAGCCAGGCAGATACGCAGTATTTT. This chain connects TRBV7-7 to TRBJ2-3; 8 nucleotides match TRBD2. Trimming took 5 bases from V and 4 from J; bases not matched to a gene: 8. This CDR3 has 15 residues. Per germline, CDR1 SSHAT and CDR2 FNYEAQ (reference sequence). The full variable domain, its missing parts supplied by reference TRBV7-7 and TRBJ2-3, is GAGVSQSPRYKVTKRGQDVTLRCDPISSHATLYWYQQALGQGPEFLTYFNYEAQPDKSGLPSDRFSAERPEGSISTLTIQRTEQRDSAMYRCASSPRTSQADTQYFGPGTRLTVL.

This clone was detected only a few times. CDR3 bases: TGTGCCAGCAGCTACCAGGGGTCCGGGGAGCTGTTTTTT. Amino acid sequence: CASSYQGSGELFF. This chain uses TRBV3-1 (or the pseudogene TRBV3-2) with TRBJ2-2, with D tentatively TRBD1 (6 bases). This CDR3 spans 13 amino acids. Trimming cost V 5 bases and J 6 bases, with 10 bases left between them. Germline V gene data show CDR1 as LGHDT and CDR2 as YNNKEL (reference sequence).

V usage is TRBV6-5 and J usage is TRBJ2-1, with TRBD2 identical over 11 bases. CDR3 size: 15 residues. Unmatched junction bases numbered 10, after V lost 8 bases and J lost 7 bases. Germline-derived CDR1 and CDR2 are MNHEY and SVGAGI. The CDR3 sequence: CASRYSGGARNEQFF. The CDR3 region has the DNA TGTGCCAGCCGATATAGCGGGGGGGCCCGGAATGAGCAGTTCTTC.

The V gene is TRBV5-1, the J gene TRBJ2-2; no clear D. The CDR3 totals 12 residues. With 3 bases removed from V and 3 bases from J, the gap between germline ends came to 3 bases. Germline-derived CDR1 and CDR2 are SGHRS and YFSETQ. CDR3 DNA: TGCGCCAGCAGCTCCGACACCGGGGAGCTGTTTTTT. Translation gives CASSSDTGELFF.

The table lists this clone with a count of one. The chain employs TRBV2 and TRBJ1-1; D not certain. CDR1 is SNHLY, CDR2 FYNNEI, per germline. V was clipped by 4 bases and J by 1 base, with 7 bases between them. The CDR3 sequence is 13 residues long. The CDR3 nucleotides are TGTGCCAGCAGTGCGGGAGAGAACACTGAAGCTTTCTTT. This sequence encodes CASSAGENTEAFF.

The rearrangement links TRBV27 to TRBJ2-3, with 8 bases identical to TRBD1. Per germline, CDR1 MNHEY and CDR2 SMNVEV (reference sequence). The CDR3 totals 17 residues. V gave up 4 bases and J gave up 3 bases; unmatched junction bases: 12. The chain's CDR3 is CASSSPAGTGRTDTQYF. The DNA of the CDR3 is TGTGCCAGCAGTTCCCCCGCCGGGACAGGTCGAACAGATACGCAGTATTTT.

The chain is built from TRBV6-5 and TRBJ1-4, with a tentative D call TRBD1 (5 bases). The V gene's germline CDR1 is MNHEY and CDR2 SVGAGI. This CDR3 is 16 amino acids long. The V end was cut by 4 bases, the J end by 6 bases, with 18 bases between. The CDR3 loop reads CASSSRQFLSYEKLFF. As DNA, the CDR3 is TGTGCCAGCAGTTCTAGACAGTTTCTGAGTTATGAAAAACTGTTTTTT.

This chain uses TRBV6-5 with TRBJ1-2; the D gene is possibly TRBD1 (6 bases). Trimming removed 8 bases from V and 4 bases from J, with 8 bases in between. The CDR3 has 11 amino acids. Germline CDR1 reads MNHEY; CDR2 reads SVGAGI. The CDR3 DNA sequence: TGTGCCAGCGGGGGCCCCTATGGCTACACCTTC. It translates to CASGGPYGYTF.

This rearrangement joins TRBV20-1 to TRBJ1-2; D may be TRBD1 (6 bases). The germline V gene encodes CDR1 DFQATT and CDR2 SNEGSKA (reference sequence). Trimming removed 7 bases at V and 6 bases at J, with 12 bases between. The CDR3 covers 11 residues. CDR3 amino acids: CSGATGNGYTF. The CDR3 DNA follows: TGCAGTGGGGCAACAGGGAATGGCTACACCTTC.

This chain uses TRBV19 with TRBJ2-5; weak D call: TRBD1 (6 bases). Trimming removed 3 bases at V and 5 bases at J, with 13 bases between. Germline V gene lookup returns CDR1 LNHDA and CDR2 SQIVND (reference sequence). The CDR3 contains 14 residues. This CDR3 is CASSIQGLRETQYF. Here the CDR3 DNA reads TGTGCCAGTAGTATTCAGGGGCTCCGGGAGACCCAGTACTTC. The full variable domain, rest sourced from reference TRBV19 and TRBJ2-5, is DGGITQSPKYLFRKEGQNVTLSCEQNLNHDAMYWYRQDPGQGLRLIYYSQIVNDFQKGDIAEGYSVSREKKESFPLTVTSAQKNPTAFYLCASSIQGLRETQYFGPGTRLLVL.

This chain links TRBV6-5 with TRBJ1-2, with D hard to call. CDR3 size: 14 residues. V was shortened by 0 bases and J by 2 bases, with 7 bases between the two germline ends. Germline CDR1 reads MNHEY; CDR2 reads SVGAGI. This chain's CDR3 is CASSYSPGNYGYTF. Written as DNA, the CDR3 is TGTGCCAGCAGTTACTCGCCCGGGAACTATGGCTACACCTTC.

This rearrangement joins TRBV6-2 or TRBV6-3 to TRBJ2-1; 10 bases line up with TRBD1. Unmatched junction bases numbered 6, after V lost 6 bases and J lost 7 bases. Germline values: CDR1 MNHEY, CDR2 SVGEGT. The CDR3 covers 14 residues. The CDR3 sequence is CASSRTGGRNEQFF. The CDR3 region has the DNA TGTGCCAGCAGCCGGACAGGGGGGAGAAATGAGCAGTTCTTC.

The V gene is TRBV11-1, the J gene TRBJ2-7; D unclear. This CDR3 is 11 amino acids long. The V gene's germline CDR1 is SGHAT and CDR2 FQDESV (reference sequence). The germline V and J ends were trimmed by 2 bases and 5 bases, with 4 bases remaining between them. The CDR3 protein is CASSLIDEQYF. The CDR3 nucleotides read TGTGCCAGCAGCTTAATCGACGAGCAGTACTTC.

V is TRBV7-2 and J is TRBJ1-2, with D perhaps matching TRBD1 (6 bases). The CDR3 consists of 14 residues. Germline V CDR1 and CDR2: SGHTA, FQGNSA. Trimming stripped 1 base from V and 8 bases from J, with 14 bases between. This CDR3 is CASSLEPRGGGYTF. The CDR3, as DNA: TGTGCCAGCAGCTTAGAACCCAGGGGTGGAGGCTACACCTTC.

This chain links TRBV6-5 with TRBJ1-1; TRBD1 matches 9 bases. The V gene's germline CDR1 is MNHEY and CDR2 SVGAGI. The length of the CDR3 is 15 residues. With 6 bases clipped from V and 0 bases from J, the junction kept 5 bases outside the gene matches. The CDR3 DNA reads as TGTGCCAGCAGCACCGGGACAGGGATGAACACTGAAGCTTTCTTT. Its translation is CASSTGTGMNTEAFF.

The V gene is TRBV27, the J gene TRBJ2-2, with TRBD2 matching 9 bases. From germline, CDR1 is MNHEY and CDR2 SMNVEV (reference sequence). The V gene end was trimmed by 0 bases and the J gene end by 5 bases; junction bases not matched to a gene: 7. The CDR3 length is 17 residues. CDR3 DNA sequence: TGTGCCAGCAGTTTATCCCGCGGGGGGGCCTTTACCGGGGAGCTGTTTTTT. Translating it yields CASSLSRGGAFTGELFF.